This is a list of T cell receptor beta chains from one sample in a study of long-term antiretroviral therapy in people with HIV. Profiling relied on immunoSEQ multiplex PCR, and the TCRdb table lists in-frame clones only, not all of them. The sample records a few thousand clones, more than 70% being singletons. The sample consisted of unsorted PBMCs, taken 1.3 years after starting antiretroviral therapy. The receptors were sampled from a woman between 45 and 65 years old with HIV. CDR3s include the opening cysteine and the closing phenylalanine or tryptophan. Fields, in order: D gene, J gene, V gene, clone size, CDR3 protein, CDR3 DNA. A D gene is named only where the DNA matches it firmly. The listing skips clone size in some rows; elsewhere it reads once, few, many or a size class.

>.|TRBJ2-1|TRBV7-2|.
CASSLVLAPNEQFF
TGTGCCAGCAGCTTAGTTTTGGCCCCAAATGAGCAGTTCTTC
>.|TRBJ2-3|TRBV7-2|few
CASSSYTDTQYF
TGTGCCAGCAGCTCCTACACAGATACGCAGTATTTT
>.|TRBJ2-5|TRBV6-5|.
CASSYSRAQTQYF
TGTGCCAGCAGTTACTCGCGGGCACAGACCCAGTACTTC
>TRBD1|TRBJ1-4|TRBV5-1|.
CASSPEGAGTNEKLFF
TGCGCCAGCAGCCCCGAGGGGGCGGGAACTAATGAAAAACTGTTTTTT
>.|TRBJ1-5|TRBV28|few
CASNGGGPSPQHF
TGTGCCAGCAACGGTGGTGGCCCATCGCCCCAGCATTTT
>.|TRBJ2-7|TRBV28|few
CASRLRTGTTYEQYF
TGTGCCAGCAGACTTCGGACAGGGACTACCTACGAGCAGTACTTC
>.|TRBJ2-5|TRBV9|.
CASSAGATSSETQYF
TGTGCCAGCAGCGCTGGTGCTACTAGCTCAGAGACCCAGTACTTC
>.|TRBJ2-2|TRBV19|.
CASREQGTETGELFF
TGTGCCAGTAGAGAACAGGGTACTGAGACCGGGGAGCTGTTTTTT
>TRBD1|TRBJ1-1|TRBV5-1|.
CASSVTGGENTEAFF
TGCGCCAGCAGCGTGACAGGGGGCGAGAACACTGAAGCTTTCTTT
>TRBD2|TRBJ2-3|TRBV30|.
CAWRPLAGARDTQYF
TGTGCCTGGAGACCCCTAGCGGGGGCTCGGGATACGCAGTATTTT
>.|TRBJ1-2|TRBV19|.
CASSIRDGYTF
TGTGCCAGTAGTATTCGGGACGGCTACACCTTC
>.|TRBJ2-1|TRBV9|.
CASSSAWGGGNEQFF
TGTGCCAGCAGCTCCGCTTGGGGGGGCGGGAATGAGCAGTTCTTC
>.|TRBJ2-4|TRBV4-2|.
CASSPLTAGSLLAKNIQYF
TGTGCCAGCAGCCCCCTTACGGCGGGAAGTTTACTAGCCAAAAACATTCAGTACTTC
>.|TRBJ2-3|TRBV4-1|few
CASSQVPDTQYF
TGCGCCAGCAGCCAAGTGCCCGATACGCAGTATTTT
>.|TRBJ2-3|TRBV7-9|once
CASSLSTGHTQYF
TGTGCCAGCAGCCTCTCGACTGGACATACGCAGTATTTT
>TRBD1|TRBJ1-5|TRBV19|.
CAIWTGGFNQPQHF
TGTGCCATCTGGACAGGGGGCTTCAATCAGCCCCAGCATTTT
>TRBD1|TRBJ1-2|TRBV9|.
CASSGVWDRSYGYTF
TGTGCCAGCAGCGGGGTTTGGGACAGGTCCTATGGCTACACCTTC
>TRBD2|TRBJ2-3|TRBV6-5|.
CASSYQTGTSGDTQYF
TGTGCCAGCAGTTACCAAACCGGGACTAGCGGAGATACGCAGTATTTT
>.|TRBJ1-1|TRBV6-5|.
CASSYSGVGAFF
TGTGCCAGCAGTTACTCGGGAGTTGGAGCTTTCTTT
>.|TRBJ2-5|TRBV6-1|.
CASSVNSGETQYF
TGTGCCAGCAGTGTAAACTCGGGGGAGACCCAGTACTTC
>TRBD1|TRBJ1-6|TRBV19|.
CASDRGSNSPLHF
TGTGCCAGCGACAGGGGCAGTAATTCACCCCTCCACTTT
>.|TRBJ2-7|TRBV27|.
CASSFGQRYEQYF
TGTGCCAGCAGTTTCGGACAGCGCTACGAGCAGTACTTC
>TRBD1|TRBJ1-1|TRBV5-1|.
CASSLGDRGFVTEAFF
TGCGCCAGCAGCTTGGGGGACAGGGGATTTGTCACTGAAGCTTTCTTT
>.|TRBJ1-2|TRBV10-1|.
CASRAGVYGYTF
TGCGCCAGCAGGGCGGGCGTTTATGGCTACACCTTC
>.|TRBJ1-5|TRBV5-4|.
CASSLGVNQPQHF
TGTGCCAGCAGCTTGGGGGTGAATCAGCCCCAGCATTTT
>.|TRBJ1-3|TRBV11-1|.
CASSPGRTSSGNTIYF
TGTGCCAGCAGCCCGGGAAGGACAAGCTCTGGAAACACCATATATTTT
>TRBD2|TRBJ2-3|TRBV7-3|.
CASSLMASGALSTDTQYF
TGTGCCAGCAGCTTAATGGCTAGCGGGGCCCTGAGCACAGATACGCAGTATTTT
>.|TRBJ2-1|TRBV4-1|once
CASSQTKYEQFF
TGCGCCAGCAGCCAAACGAAATATGAGCAGTTCTTC
>.|TRBJ1-2|TRBV6-5|.
CASSSHSTTDNYGYTF
TGTGCCAGCAGTTCTCATTCAACGACGGATAACTATGGCTACACCTTC
>TRBD1|TRBJ2-2|TRBV5-1|.
CASSWGGQGIAGELFF
TGCGCCAGCAGCTGGGGTGGACAGGGCATCGCCGGGGAGCTGTTTTTT
>.|TRBJ2-2|TRBV19|.
CASRPPSARELFF
TGTGCCAGTAGACCCCCTAGCGCCCGCGAGCTGTTTTTT
>.|TRBJ2-1|TRBV4-1|.
CASSQYLGVASYNEQFF
TGCGCCAGCAGCCAGTACCTCGGGGTAGCTTCCTACAATGAGCAGTTCTTC
>TRBD1|TRBJ2-7|TRBV6-5|.
CASGKGQSVYEQYF
TGTGCCAGCGGGAAGGGACAGTCTGTCTACGAGCAGTACTTC
>TRBD1|TRBJ2-2|TRBV5-4|.
CASSRGQAETGELFF
TGTGCCAGCAGCCGGGGACAGGCGGAAACCGGGGAGCTGTTTTTT
>.|TRBJ1-5|TRBV4-1|.
CASSRSEGSYSNQPQHF
TGCGCCAGCAGCCGTTCTGAGGGCAGCTATAGCAATCAGCCCCAGCATTTT
>TRBD1|TRBJ1-4|TRBV5-6|.
CASSWTGLNEKLFF
TGTGCCAGCAGCTGGACAGGCCTTAATGAAAAACTGTTTTTT
>.|TRBJ1-6|TRBV6-5|.
CASSYGGSSYNSPLHF
TGTGCCAGCAGTTACGGCGGGAGCTCCTATAATTCACCCCTCCACTTT
>TRBD1|TRBJ2-1|TRBV6-5|.
CATGGEGAHEQFF
TGTGCCACCGGAGGAGAGGGGGCGCATGAGCAGTTCTTC
>.|TRBJ1-2|TRBV4-2|few
CASSQDRGGGDGYTF
TGTGCCAGCAGCCAAGATAGGGGGGGCGGAGATGGCTACACCTTC
>TRBD1|TRBJ1-1|TRBV9|.
CASSPRQGIDTEAFF
TGTGCCAGCAGCCCCCGACAGGGGATAGACACTGAAGCTTTCTTT
>.|TRBJ2-5|TRBV7-9|.
CASSIVTSSRGETQYF
TGTGCCAGCAGCATCGTGACTAGCTCCAGGGGAGAGACCCAGTACTTC
>TRBD2|TRBJ2-5|TRBV10-1|.
CASSGTSETETQYF
TGCGCCAGCAGCGGGACTAGCGAGACGGAGACCCAGTACTTC
>.|TRBJ2-5|TRBV4-1|.
CASSQGDFQETQYF
TGCGCCAGCAGCCAAGGGGACTTTCAAGAGACCCAGTACTTC
>.|TRBJ2-7|TRBV5-6|.
CASSFGRPPYEQYF
TGTGCCAGCAGCTTCGGACGCCCCCCCTACGAGCAGTACTTC